This T cell receptor (beta chain) emerged from a study of blood T cell repertoires in COVID-19. Whole-study context: Italy, Spain and the United States were the sources of the convalescent and acute COVID-19 samples. PBMCs, B-cell-depleted T cells, or T cells provided the cDNA or gDNA that made up the material.

The CDR3 is 14 amino acids. Per germline, CDR1 PRHDT and CDR2 FYEKMQ (reference sequence). Trimming at V came to 5 bases and at J to 5 bases, leaving 6 bases not matched to a gene. The authors' processing: Reference gene primer amplification gave nucleated cell count estimates. TCRdb's copy holds only in-frame clones and misses some; the assay was immunoSEQ multiplex PCR. D and trimming were read from the DNA, whereas the V and J calls and clone size are those reported in that table. Counted here are about 220,000 clones, roughly 84% occurring once; the ten biggest clones make up more than 4.5%. The specimen sequenced was peripheral blood. This sequence joins TRBV13 and TRBJ2-5; 9 nucleotides line up with TRBD2. The sequence came from a woman in her sixties who had recovered from COVID-19. The CDR3 loop reads CASSGAGGRETQYF. CDR3 bases: TGTGCCAGCAGCGGGGCGGGGGGGCGTGAGACCCAGTACTTC.